Only a few counts were recorded for the clone carrying this T cell receptor (beta chain). What it binds is not known. The data are from a study of vaccination and CD4 T cells after COVID-19. The Oncomine TCR Beta short-read assay sequenced DNA from cultured CD4+ T cells. TCRdb re-analysed the PCR reads in MiXCR, keeping a single row per CDR3 protein. The data show more than 6,500 distinct CDR3 sequences, just under 75% seen once. This CDR3 comprises 15 residues. Trimming stripped 7 bases from V and 2 bases from J, with 17 bases between. CDR1 is MNHNS and CDR2 is SASEGT in the germline V gene. Noted treatment: roughly ten-day PBMC culture with coronavirus spike peptide pools or control peptides (ViraFEST assay).

The rearrangement links TRBV6-1 to TRBJ1-2; the D is unclear. The sequenced material came from CD4+ T cells from blood, cultured in vitro. This clonotype was sampled from a human donor who had recovered from COVID-19. In DNA form, the CDR3 reads TGTGCCAGCAAAAACCGGGCCTCCCTAAACTATGGCTACACCTTC. Its protein is CASKNRASLNYGYTF.